Listed here are 12 T cell receptor beta chains from one sample, sequenced in a study of vaccination and CD4 T cells after COVID-19. With the Oncomine TCR Beta short-read assay, DNA from cultured CD4+ T cells was sequenced. TCRdb recomputed calls from the PCR reads with MiXCR, one row per CDR3 protein. The sample yields some 3,700 distinct CDR3 sequences, 20% seen once. Treatment of the sample: roughly 10-day PBMC culture with coronavirus spike peptide pools or control peptides (ViraFEST assay). Their cognate antigens are unknown. The sample taken for sequencing was CD4+ T cells from blood, cultured in vitro. The receptors stem from a human donor who had recovered from COVID-19.

The V call is TRBV10-3, the J call TRBJ2-5; 7 bases are shared with TRBD2. This CDR3 has 13 residues. With V trimmed by 6 bases and J by 5 bases, 6 bases remained unmatched. In germline, CDR1 is ENHRY, CDR2 SYGVKD. The CDR3 loop reads CAISDRGGETQYF. In DNA form, the CDR3 reads TGTGCCATCAGCGATCGGGGAGGGGAGACCCAGTACTTC.

A few counts support this clonotype. The J gene is TRBJ1-1, the V gene TRBV18, with D maybe TRBD1 (6 bases). Trimming left V 2 bases short and J 0 bases short, with 10 bases between. CDR3 length: 15 residues. Germline values: CDR1 KGHSH, CDR2 LQKENI. The CDR3 loop reads CASSPRDTMNTEAFF. In DNA, the CDR3 is TGTGCCAGCTCACCAAGGGACACGATGAACACTGAAGCTTTCTTT.

The chain is built from TRBV6-1 and TRBJ2-1; 11 bases map to TRBD2. Germline CDR1 is MNHNS and CDR2 is SASEGT. The CDR3 totals 14 residues. The ends lost 6 bases at V and 7 bases at J; junction bases unmatched: 5. Here the CDR3 reads CASRASGGLNEQFF. CDR3 DNA: TGTGCCAGCAGGGCTAGCGGGGGGTTGAATGAGCAGTTCTTC.

In this sample, this clonotype is large. The gene calls are TRBV2 and TRBJ1-6, with a weak D call TRBD1 (6 bases). Germline V CDR1 and CDR2: SNHLY, FYNNEI. This CDR3 comprises 13 residues. V lost 7 bases and J lost 7, with 11 bases in between. DNA for the CDR3: TGTGCCAGCAAGCACAGGGAAAATTCACCCCTCCACTTT. This encodes CASKHRENSPLHF.

This clonotype appeared a few times. The chain joins TRBV2 to TRBJ1-5, with a weak D call TRBD1 (6 bases). Looked up from germline, CDR1 is SNHLY and CDR2 is FYNNEI. The CDR3 totals 17 residues. Between the trimmed V and J ends, which lost 3 bases and 8 bases, there was a span of 23 bases. The CDR3 loop reads CASSERRGRGIREPQHF. The CDR3 DNA reads as TGTGCCAGCAGTGAGAGGAGGGGCAGGGGTATCAGAGAGCCCCAGCATTTT.

This clonotype qualifies as medium-sized. This chain joins TRBV12-5 and TRBJ2-3; D might be TRBD2 (6 bases). Trimming shortened V by 10 bases and J by 1 base, and 15 bases separated the two germline ends. This CDR3 spans 14 amino acids. CDR1 LGHNT and CDR2 FRNRAP come from the germline V gene. Written as DNA, the CDR3 is TGTGCTATTACCGGGGGTGGTGGCACAGATACGCAGTATTTT. It yields the protein CAITGGGGTDTQYF.

The chain employs TRBV5-1 and TRBJ2-3; unclear D gene. Trimming took off 4 bases at V and 1 base at J, with 7 bases between the two ends. This CDR3 has 13 residues. CDR1 is SGHRS and CDR2 is YFSETQ in the germline V gene. The CDR3 sequence is CASSGSGTDTQYF. The CDR3 DNA is TGCGCCAGCAGCGGGTCCGGCACAGATACGCAGTATTTT.

This clonotype was counted between two and nine times. The V and J genes are TRBV18 and TRBJ1-5; D gene ambiguous. The V end was cut by 2 bases, the J end by 3 bases, with 8 bases between. The CDR3 covers 14 residues. Germline assignment: CDR1 KGHSH and CDR2 LQKENI. The chain's CDR3 is CASSPSGSNQPQHF. Written as DNA, the CDR3 is TGTGCCAGCTCACCATCGGGTTCCAATCAGCCCCAGCATTTT.

The chain couples TRBV6-1 to TRBJ2-5; 7 bases fit TRBD2. Germline V lookup: CDR1 MNHNS, CDR2 SASEGT. This CDR3 comprises 13 residues. With 10 bases clipped from V and 5 bases from J, the junction kept 10 bases outside the gene matches. The CDR3 spells CAISRGRAETQYF. In DNA form, the CDR3 reads TGTGCCATCTCCCGGGGGAGGGCGGAGACCCAGTACTTC.

This clonotype was seen only a few times. The rearrangement links TRBV7-9 to TRBJ1-2; D remains unclear. V was pared by 7 bases and J by 0 bases, with 9 bases between. Germline CDR1 SEHNR, CDR2 FQNEAQ (reference sequence). The CDR3 runs 13 residues. The CDR3 reads CASTDTTNYGYTF. The DNA for the CDR3 is TGTGCCAGCACCGATACAACTAACTATGGCTACACCTTC.

The chain uses TRBV30 and TRBJ1-3; 9 bases are shared with TRBD1. Germline-derived CDR1 and CDR2 are GTSNPN and SVGIG (reference sequence). V was pared by 0 bases and J by 4 bases, with 10 bases of the junction left unmatched. The CDR3 is made up of 17 amino acids. CDR3 nucleotide sequence: TGTGCCTGGAGTGTACCTTCAACAGGGGGCGGCGGAAACACCATATATTTT. Residues: CAWSVPSTGGGGNTIYF.

This rearrangement joins TRBV30 to TRBJ2-5, with no clear D. There are 13 residues in the CDR3. Trimming took off 0 bases at V and 5 bases at J, with 10 bases between the two ends. The germline gives CDR1 GTSNPN, CDR2 SVGIG (reference sequence). CDR3: CAWSVLARETQYF. Here the CDR3 DNA reads TGTGCCTGGAGTGTTCTCGCTCGGGAGACCCAGTACTTC.